This T cell receptor (beta chain) was recovered during a study of blood T cell repertoires in COVID-19. Whole-study context: There were acute and convalescent COVID-19 samples, and they came from the United States, Italy and Spain. In each case, the material was cDNA or gDNA derived from T cells, B-cell-depleted T cells, or PBMCs.

This clone was seen only once. Original analysis: Reference gene primer amplification yielded estimated nucleated cell counts. The data were produced by immunoSEQ multiplex PCR, yet TCRdb's version contains in-frame clones alone and is incomplete. V, J and clone size were drawn from that table, and D and trimming were deduced from the DNA. The sample includes about 230,000 clones, approximately 81% of them seen just once. Trimming took off 6 bases at V and 6 bases at J, with 15 bases between the two ends. The CDR3 totals 14 residues. CDR1 is MNHEY, CDR2 SMNVEV, per germline (reference sequence). The sequence derives from a man aged 35-49 years with acute or convalescent COVID-19. The rearrangement uses TRBV27 and TRBJ1-3, with D hard to call. What was sequenced was peripheral blood. Here the CDR3 reads CASRYGSVVNTIYF. For the CDR3, the DNA is TGTGCCAGCAGGTACGGGTCGGTCGTAAACACCATATATTTT.